These 9 T cell receptor beta chains share one sample of origin, sequenced in a study of shared clonotypes between healthy human individuals. Sequencing was performed with immunoSEQ multiplex PCR; in TCRdb, only in-frame clones are kept and a portion is missing. The sample lists nearly 500,000 clones, 70% to 80% seen once, with 10% to 15% in the top ten. The sequencing sample was made of PBMCs. The receptors shown here come from a woman in her thirties or forties in good health. Some clones in this sample may be carry-over from other donors' samples.

J is TRBJ2-7 and V is TRBV4-2; D possibly corresponds to TRBD2 (5 bases). Trimming shortened V by 2 bases and J by 0 bases, and 11 bases separated the two germline ends. Germline-derived CDR1 and CDR2 are LGHNA and YNFKEQ. CDR3 length: 15 residues. CDR3 residues: CASSQISGTSYEQYF. The CDR3 DNA reads as TGTGCCAGCAGCCAAATAAGCGGTACCTCCTACGAGCAGTACTTC.

This chain links TRBV29-1 with TRBJ2-3; TRBD2 matches 7 bases. The germline V gene has CDR1 SQVTM and CDR2 ANQGSEA. The CDR3 consists of 14 residues. The CDR3 DNA reads as TGCAGTACCCTCTCTGGTTTTAGCGGGGATACGCAGTATTTT. It codes for CSTLSGFSGDTQYF.

In the case of this clone: Additional DNA sequences in this sample encode the identical CDR3. The chain combines TRBV7-9 with TRBJ1-5, with 7 nucleotides matching TRBD1. The V segment lost 5 bases and the J segment 0 bases; nucleotides outside the gene matches: 1. Germline lookup yields CDR1 SEHNR and CDR2 FQNEAQ (reference sequence). The CDR3 runs 14 residues. The CDR3 coding sequence is TGTGCCAGCAGCCGGGACAGTAGCAATCAGCCCCAGCATTTT. Translated: CASSRDSSNQPQHF.

This clone was picked up a small number of times. The chain carries TRBV12-5 and TRBJ2-3; TRBD2 is a possible D gene (5 bases). Per the germline V gene, CDR1 is LGHNT and CDR2 is FRNRAP. V was pared by 5 bases and J by 3 bases, with 6 bases between. There are 12 residues in the CDR3. Here the CDR3 reads CASGRDTDTQYF. The CDR3 DNA is TGTGCTAGTGGTCGGGATACAGATACGCAGTATTTT.

A note on this clone: A far larger clone is off by one base, so a read error is likely. The chain links TRBV5-5 to TRBJ2-7; D unclear. V lost 4 bases, J lost 2 bases, and 4 bases lay in between. Germline V CDR1 and CDR2: SGHKS, YYEKEE (reference sequence). The CDR3 extends over 11 amino acids. CDR3 nucleotides: TGTGCCAGCAGCCGAACCTACGAGCAGTACTTC. Its translation is CASSRTYEQYF.

This chain connects TRBV25-1 to TRBJ1-1; no definite D call. The V gene lost 2 bases and the J gene lost 8 bases, with 9 bases spanning the gap. The CDR3 has 12 residues. Per the germline V gene, CDR1 is MGHDK and CDR2 is SYGVNS. CDR3 nucleotide sequence: TGTGCCAGCAGTGAACTTCTTGGGGAAGCTTTCTTT. Encoded protein: CASSELLGEAFF. The whole variable domain, remainder taken from reference TRBV25-1 and TRBJ1-1, is EADIYQTPRYLVIGTGKKITLECSQTMGHDKMYWYQQDPGMELHLIHYSYGVNSTEKGDLSSESTVSRIRTEHFPLTLESARPSHTSQYLCASSELLGEAFFGQGTRLTVV.

The chain has TRBV6-6 and TRBJ2-1; D not resolved. The CDR3 has 14 residues. Looked up from germline, CDR1 is MNHNY and CDR2 is SVGAGI (reference sequence). Trimming took 0 bases from V and 7 from J, leaving 10 bases between them. The CDR3 sequence is CASSYSLEGNEQFF. CDR3 nucleotide sequence: TGTGCCAGCAGTTACTCCCTAGAAGGGAATGAGCAGTTCTTC.

The gene calls are TRBV7-9 and TRBJ1-2, with D uncertain. The V end lost 4 bases, the J end lost 5 bases, and 14 bases lay between the germline ends. This CDR3 region has 14 residues. Germline assignment: CDR1 SEHNR and CDR2 FQNEAQ (reference sequence). For the CDR3, the DNA is TGTGCCAGCAGCTACGACGGCGGTGAATATGGCTACACCTTC. Translated, it gives CASSYDGGEYGYTF.

This clone showed up just once. The sample contains more than one DNA sequence encoding this CDR3. This rearrangement joins TRBV29-1 to TRBJ1-3; D unclear. The CDR3 has 12 amino acids. Germline CDR1 SQVTM, CDR2 ANQGSEA. The V gene lost 0 bases and the J gene lost 4 bases, with 4 bases spanning the gap. This chain's CDR3 is CSVEDGGNTIYF. CDR3 nucleotide sequence: TGCAGCGTTGAAGATGGGGGAAACACCATATATTTT.